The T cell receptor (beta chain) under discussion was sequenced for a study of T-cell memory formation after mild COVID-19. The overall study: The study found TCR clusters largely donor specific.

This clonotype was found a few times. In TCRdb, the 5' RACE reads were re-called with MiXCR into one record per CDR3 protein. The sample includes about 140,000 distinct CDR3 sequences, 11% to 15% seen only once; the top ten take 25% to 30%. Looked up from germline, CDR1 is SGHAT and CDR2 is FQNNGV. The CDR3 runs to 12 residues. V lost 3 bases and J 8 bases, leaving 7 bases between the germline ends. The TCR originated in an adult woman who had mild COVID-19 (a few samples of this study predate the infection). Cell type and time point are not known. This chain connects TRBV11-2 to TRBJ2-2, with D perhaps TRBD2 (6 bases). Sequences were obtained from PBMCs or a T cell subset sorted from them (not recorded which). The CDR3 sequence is CASSLGLGELFF. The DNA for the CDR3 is TGTGCCAGCAGCTTGGGACTTGGGGAGCTGTTTTTT. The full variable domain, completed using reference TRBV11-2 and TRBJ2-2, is EAGVAQSPRYKIIEKRQSVAFWCNPISGHATLYWYQQILGQGPKLLIQFQNNGVVDDSQLPKDRFSAERLKGVDSTLKIQPAKLEDSAVYLCASSLGLGELFFGEGSRLTVL.